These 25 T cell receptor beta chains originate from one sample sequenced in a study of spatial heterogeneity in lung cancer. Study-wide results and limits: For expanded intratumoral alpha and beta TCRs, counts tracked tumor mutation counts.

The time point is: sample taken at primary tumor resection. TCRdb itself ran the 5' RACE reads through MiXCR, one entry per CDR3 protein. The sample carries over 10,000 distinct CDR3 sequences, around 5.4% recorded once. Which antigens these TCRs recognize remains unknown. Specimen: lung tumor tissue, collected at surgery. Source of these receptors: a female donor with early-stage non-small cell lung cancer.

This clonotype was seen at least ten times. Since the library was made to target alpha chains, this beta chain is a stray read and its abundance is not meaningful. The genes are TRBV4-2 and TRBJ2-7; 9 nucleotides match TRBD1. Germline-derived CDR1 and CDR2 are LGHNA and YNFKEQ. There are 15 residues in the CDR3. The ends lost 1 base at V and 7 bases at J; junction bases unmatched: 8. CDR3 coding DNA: TGTGCCAGCAGCCAAGTTTCGACAGGGGGACGAGAGCAGTACTTC. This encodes CASSQVSTGGREQYF.

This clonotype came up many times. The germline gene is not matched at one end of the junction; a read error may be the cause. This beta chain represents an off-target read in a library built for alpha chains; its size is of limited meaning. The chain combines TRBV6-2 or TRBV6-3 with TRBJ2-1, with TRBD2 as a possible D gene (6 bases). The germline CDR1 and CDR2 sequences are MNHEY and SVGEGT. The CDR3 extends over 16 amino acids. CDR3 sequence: CASSYFPLGGYNEQFF. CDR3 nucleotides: TGTGCCAGCAGCTACTTTCCGTTGGGGGGATACAATGAGCAGTTCTTC.

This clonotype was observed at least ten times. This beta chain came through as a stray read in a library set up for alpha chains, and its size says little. CDR3 in amino acids: CASQGGGTDTQYF. As DNA, the CDR3 is TGTGCCAGCCAGGGGGGGGGCACAGATACGCAGTATTTT. The chain employs TRBV13 and TRBJ2-3; D might be TRBD1 or TRBD2, each matching 7 bases. V lost 8 bases to trimming and J lost 1 base, with 10 bases between them. The length of the CDR3 is 13 residues. From germline, CDR1 is PRHDT and CDR2 FYEKMQ (reference sequence).

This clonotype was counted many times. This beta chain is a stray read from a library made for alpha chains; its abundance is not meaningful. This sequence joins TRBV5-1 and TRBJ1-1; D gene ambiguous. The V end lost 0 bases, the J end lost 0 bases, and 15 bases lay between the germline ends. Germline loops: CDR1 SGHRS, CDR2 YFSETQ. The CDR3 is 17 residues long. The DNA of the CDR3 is TGCGCCAGCAGCTTGGGGAGGGTCGTCGGCATGAACACTGAAGCTTTCTTT. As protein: CASSLGRVVGMNTEAFF.

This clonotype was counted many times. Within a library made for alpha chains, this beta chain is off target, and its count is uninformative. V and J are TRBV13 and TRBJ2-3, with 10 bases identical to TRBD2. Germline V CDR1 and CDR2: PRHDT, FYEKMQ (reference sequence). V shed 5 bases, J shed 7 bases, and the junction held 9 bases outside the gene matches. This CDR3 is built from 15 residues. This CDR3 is CASSPPLAGKHTQYF. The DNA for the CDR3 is TGTGCCAGCAGCCCCCCACTAGCGGGAAAACATACGCAGTATTTT. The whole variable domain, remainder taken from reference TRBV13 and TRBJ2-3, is AAGVIQSPRHLIKEKRETATLKCYPIPRHDTVYWYQQGPGQDPQFLISFYEKMQSDKGSIPDRFSAQQFSDYHSELNMSSLELGDSALYFCASSPPLAGKHTQYFGPGTRLTVL.

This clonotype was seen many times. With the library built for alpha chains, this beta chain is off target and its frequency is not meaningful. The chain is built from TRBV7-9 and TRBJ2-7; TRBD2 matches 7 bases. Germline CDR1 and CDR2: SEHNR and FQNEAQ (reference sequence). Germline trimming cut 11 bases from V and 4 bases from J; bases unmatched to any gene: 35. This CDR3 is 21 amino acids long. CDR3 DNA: TGTGCCTTCCCCGAGGGAGGGAGGATAGAGGCCCGCATCTCGCGAATATACGAGCAGTACTTC. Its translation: CAFPEGGRIEARISRIYEQYF.

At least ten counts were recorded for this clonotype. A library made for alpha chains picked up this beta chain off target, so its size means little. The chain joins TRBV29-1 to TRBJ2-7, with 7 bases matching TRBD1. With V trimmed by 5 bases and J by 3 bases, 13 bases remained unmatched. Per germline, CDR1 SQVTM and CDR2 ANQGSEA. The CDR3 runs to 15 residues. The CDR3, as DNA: TGCAGCGTTAGCCGCCGGGGACAGAGCCTCTACGAGCAGTACTTC. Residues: CSVSRRGQSLYEQYF.

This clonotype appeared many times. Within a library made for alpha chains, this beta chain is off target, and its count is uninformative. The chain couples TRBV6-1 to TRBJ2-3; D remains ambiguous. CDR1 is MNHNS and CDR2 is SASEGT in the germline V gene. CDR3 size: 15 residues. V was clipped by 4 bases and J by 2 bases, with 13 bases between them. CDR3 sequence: CASSGTWVTTDTQYF. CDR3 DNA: TGTGCCAGCAGTGGAACGTGGGTCACCACAGATACGCAGTATTTT.

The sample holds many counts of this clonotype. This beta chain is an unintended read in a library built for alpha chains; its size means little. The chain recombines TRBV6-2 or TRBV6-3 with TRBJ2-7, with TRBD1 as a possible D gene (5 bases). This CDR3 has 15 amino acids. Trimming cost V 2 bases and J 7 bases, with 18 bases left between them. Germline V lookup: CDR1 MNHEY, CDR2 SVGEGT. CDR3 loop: CASSYRVRASSEQYF. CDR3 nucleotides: TGTGCCAGCAGTTACAGGGTCAGGGCAAGCTCGGAGCAGTACTTC.

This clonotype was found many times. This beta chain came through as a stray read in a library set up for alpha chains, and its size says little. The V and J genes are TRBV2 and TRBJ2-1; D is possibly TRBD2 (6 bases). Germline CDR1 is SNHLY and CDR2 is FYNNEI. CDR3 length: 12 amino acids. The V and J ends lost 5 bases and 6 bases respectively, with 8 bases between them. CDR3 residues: CASSWTINEQFF. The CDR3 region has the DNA TGTGCCAGCAGTTGGACTATCAATGAGCAGTTCTTC.

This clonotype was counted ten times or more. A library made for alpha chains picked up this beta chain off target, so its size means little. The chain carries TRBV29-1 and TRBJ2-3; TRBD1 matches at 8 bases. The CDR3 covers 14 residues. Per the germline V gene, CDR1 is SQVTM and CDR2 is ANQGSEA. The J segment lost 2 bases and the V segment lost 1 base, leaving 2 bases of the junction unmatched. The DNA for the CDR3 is TGCAGCGTTGAAGGACAGGGGTACACAGATACGCAGTATTTT. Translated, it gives CSVEGQGYTDTQYF.

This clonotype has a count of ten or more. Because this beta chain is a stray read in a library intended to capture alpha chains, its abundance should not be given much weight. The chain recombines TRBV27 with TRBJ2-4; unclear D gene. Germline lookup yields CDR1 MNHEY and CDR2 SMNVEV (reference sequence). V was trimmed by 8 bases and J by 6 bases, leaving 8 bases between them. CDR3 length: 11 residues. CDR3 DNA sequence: TGTGCCAGCGGCGCCCGAAACATTCAGTACTTC. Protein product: CASGARNIQYF.

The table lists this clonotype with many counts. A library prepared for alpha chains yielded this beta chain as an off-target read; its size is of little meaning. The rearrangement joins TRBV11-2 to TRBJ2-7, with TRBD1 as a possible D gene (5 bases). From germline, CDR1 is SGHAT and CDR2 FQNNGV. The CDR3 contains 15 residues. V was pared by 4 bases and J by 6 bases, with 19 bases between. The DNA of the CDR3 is TGTGCCAGCAGCTCGTACCCCGACAGTTATGGCGAGCAGTACTTC. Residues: CASSSYPDSYGEQYF.

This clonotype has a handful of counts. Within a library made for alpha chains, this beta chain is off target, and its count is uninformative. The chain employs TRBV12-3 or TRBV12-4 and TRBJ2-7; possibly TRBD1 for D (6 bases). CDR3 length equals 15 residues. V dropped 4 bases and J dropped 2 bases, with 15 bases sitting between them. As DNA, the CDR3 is TGTGCCAGCAGTTGGGGATGGGGGCCCACCTACGAGCAGTACTTC. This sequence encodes CASSWGWGPTYEQYF.

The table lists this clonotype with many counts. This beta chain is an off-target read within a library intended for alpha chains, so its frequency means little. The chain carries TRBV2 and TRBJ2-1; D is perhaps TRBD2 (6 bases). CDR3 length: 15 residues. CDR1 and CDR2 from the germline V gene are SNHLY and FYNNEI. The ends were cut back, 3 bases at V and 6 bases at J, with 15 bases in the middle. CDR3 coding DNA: TGTGCCAGCAGTGAGGTACTAGTGGGGGGCAATGAGCAGTTCTTC. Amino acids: CASSEVLVGGNEQFF.

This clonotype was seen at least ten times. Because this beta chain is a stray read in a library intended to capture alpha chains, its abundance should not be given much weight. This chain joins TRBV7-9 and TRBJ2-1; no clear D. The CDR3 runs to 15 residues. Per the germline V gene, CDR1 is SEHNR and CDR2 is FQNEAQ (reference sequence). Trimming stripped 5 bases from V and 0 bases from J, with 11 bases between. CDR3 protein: CASSKKTVSYNEQFF. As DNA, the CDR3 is TGTGCCAGCAGCAAGAAAACAGTCTCCTACAATGAGCAGTTCTTC.

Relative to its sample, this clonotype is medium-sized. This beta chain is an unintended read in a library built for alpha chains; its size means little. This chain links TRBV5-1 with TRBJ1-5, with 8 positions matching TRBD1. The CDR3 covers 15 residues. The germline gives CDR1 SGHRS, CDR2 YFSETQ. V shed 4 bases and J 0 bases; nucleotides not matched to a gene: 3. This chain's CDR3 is CASSPGTGSNQPQHF. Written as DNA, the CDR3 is TGCGCCAGCAGCCCCGGGACAGGTAGCAATCAGCCCCAGCATTTT.

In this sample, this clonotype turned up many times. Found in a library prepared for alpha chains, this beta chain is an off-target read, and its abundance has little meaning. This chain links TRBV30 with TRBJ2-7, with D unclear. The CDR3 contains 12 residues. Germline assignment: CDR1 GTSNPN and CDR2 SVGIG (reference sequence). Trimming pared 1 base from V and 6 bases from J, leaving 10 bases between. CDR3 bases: TGTGCCTGGAGTGAGGGATCGGCCGAGCAGTACTTC. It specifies CAWSEGSAEQYF.

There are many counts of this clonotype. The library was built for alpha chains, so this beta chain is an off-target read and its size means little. The CDR3 DNA sequence: TGTGCCAGCAGTTACTCGAGGGGTGCAGAGACCCAGTACTTC. Translated: CASSYSRGAETQYF. The V gene is TRBV6-5, the J gene TRBJ2-5; D is tentatively TRBD1 or TRBD2 (5 bases each). V was pared by 0 bases and J by 4 bases, with 9 bases between. Germline CDR1 reads MNHEY; CDR2 reads SVGAGI. CDR3 length: 14 residues.

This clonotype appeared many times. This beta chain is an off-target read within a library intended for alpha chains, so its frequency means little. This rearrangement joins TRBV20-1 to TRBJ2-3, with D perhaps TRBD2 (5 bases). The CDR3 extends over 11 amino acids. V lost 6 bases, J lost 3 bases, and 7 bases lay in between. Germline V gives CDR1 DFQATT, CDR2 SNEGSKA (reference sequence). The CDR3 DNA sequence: TGCAGTGCACGGAGGACAGATACGCAGTATTTT. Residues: CSARRTDTQYF.

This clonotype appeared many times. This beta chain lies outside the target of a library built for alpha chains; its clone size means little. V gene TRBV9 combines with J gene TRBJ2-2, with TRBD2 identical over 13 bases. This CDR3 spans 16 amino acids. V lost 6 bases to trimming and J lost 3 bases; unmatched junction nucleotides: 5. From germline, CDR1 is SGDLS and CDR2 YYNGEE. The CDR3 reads CASNPGLAGYTGELFF. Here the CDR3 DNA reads TGTGCCAGCAACCCGGGACTAGCGGGGTACACCGGGGAGCTGTTTTTT. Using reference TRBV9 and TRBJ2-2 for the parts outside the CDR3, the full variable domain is DSGVTQTPKHLITATGQRVTLRCSPRSGDLSVYWYQQSLDQGLQFLIQYYNGEERAKGNILERFSAQQFPDLHSELNLSSLELGDSALYFCASNPGLAGYTGELFFGEGSRLTVL.

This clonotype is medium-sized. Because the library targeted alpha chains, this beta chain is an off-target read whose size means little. The CDR3 spells CASSQEGVSGNTIYF. CDR3 DNA sequence: TGCGCCAGCAGCCAAGAAGGGGTCTCTGGAAACACCATATATTTT. The chain couples TRBV4-1 to TRBJ1-3; the D gene is possibly TRBD1 (5 bases). The CDR3 contains 15 residues. V gave up 0 bases and J gave up 0 bases, with 6 bases separating them. Germline CDR1 reads MGHRA; CDR2 reads YSYEKL.

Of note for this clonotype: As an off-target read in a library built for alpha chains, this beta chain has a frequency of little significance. In DNA, the CDR3 is TGTGCCAGCAGCCAATTAGGTGGGGAGCTGTTTTTT. This codes for CASSQLGGELFF. This rearrangement joins TRBV3-1 to TRBJ2-2; D gene uncertain. The CDR3 consists of 12 residues. Germline V CDR1 and CDR2: LGHDT, YNNKEL (reference sequence). V lost 2 bases and J 8 bases, leaving 6 bases between the germline ends.

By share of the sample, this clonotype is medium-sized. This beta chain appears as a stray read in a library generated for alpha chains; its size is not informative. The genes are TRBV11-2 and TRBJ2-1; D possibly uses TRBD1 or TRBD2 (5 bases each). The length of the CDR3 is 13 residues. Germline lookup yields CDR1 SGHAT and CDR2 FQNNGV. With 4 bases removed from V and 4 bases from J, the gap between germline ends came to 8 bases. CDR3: CASSSGRYNEQFF. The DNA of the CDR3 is TGTGCCAGCAGCTCGGGGCGATACAATGAGCAGTTCTTC.

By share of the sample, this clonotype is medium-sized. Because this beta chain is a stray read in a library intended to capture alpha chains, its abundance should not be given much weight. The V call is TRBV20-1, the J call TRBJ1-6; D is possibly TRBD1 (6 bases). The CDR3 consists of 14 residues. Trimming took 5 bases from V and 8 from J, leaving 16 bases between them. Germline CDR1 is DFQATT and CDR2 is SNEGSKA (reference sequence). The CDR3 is CSAQTGLGDSPLHF. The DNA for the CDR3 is TGCAGTGCTCAAACAGGGTTAGGTGATTCACCCCTCCACTTT.